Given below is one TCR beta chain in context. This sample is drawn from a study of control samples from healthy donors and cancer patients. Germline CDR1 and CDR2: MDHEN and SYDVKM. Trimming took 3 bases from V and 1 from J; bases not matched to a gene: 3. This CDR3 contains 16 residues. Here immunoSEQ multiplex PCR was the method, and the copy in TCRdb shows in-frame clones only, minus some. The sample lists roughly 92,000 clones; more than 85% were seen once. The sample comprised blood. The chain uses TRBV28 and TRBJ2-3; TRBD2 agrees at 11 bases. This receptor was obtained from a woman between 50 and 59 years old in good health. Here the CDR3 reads CASSFLAGGRTDTQYF. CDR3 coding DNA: TGTGCCAGCAGTTTCCTAGCGGGAGGACGCACAGATACGCAGTATTTT. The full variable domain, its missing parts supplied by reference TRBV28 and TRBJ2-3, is DVKVTQSSRYLVKRTGEKVFLECVQDMDHENMFWYRQDPGLGLRLIYFSYDVKMKEKGDIPEGYSVSREKKERFSLILESASTNQTSMYLCASSFLAGGRTDTQYFGPGTRLTVL.